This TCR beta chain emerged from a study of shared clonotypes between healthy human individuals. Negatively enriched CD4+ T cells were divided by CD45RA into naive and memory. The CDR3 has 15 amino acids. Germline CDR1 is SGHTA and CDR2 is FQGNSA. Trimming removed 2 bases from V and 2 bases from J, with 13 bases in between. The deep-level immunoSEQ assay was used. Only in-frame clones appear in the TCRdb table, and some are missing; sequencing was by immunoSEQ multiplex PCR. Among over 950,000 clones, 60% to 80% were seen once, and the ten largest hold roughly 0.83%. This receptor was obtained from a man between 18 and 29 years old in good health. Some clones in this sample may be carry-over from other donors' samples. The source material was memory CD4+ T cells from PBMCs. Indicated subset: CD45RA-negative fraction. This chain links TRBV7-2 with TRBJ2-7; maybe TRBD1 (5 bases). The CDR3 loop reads CASSLSLTGTYEQYF. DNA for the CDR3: TGTGCCAGCAGCTTAAGCCTCACAGGAACCTACGAGCAGTACTTC.